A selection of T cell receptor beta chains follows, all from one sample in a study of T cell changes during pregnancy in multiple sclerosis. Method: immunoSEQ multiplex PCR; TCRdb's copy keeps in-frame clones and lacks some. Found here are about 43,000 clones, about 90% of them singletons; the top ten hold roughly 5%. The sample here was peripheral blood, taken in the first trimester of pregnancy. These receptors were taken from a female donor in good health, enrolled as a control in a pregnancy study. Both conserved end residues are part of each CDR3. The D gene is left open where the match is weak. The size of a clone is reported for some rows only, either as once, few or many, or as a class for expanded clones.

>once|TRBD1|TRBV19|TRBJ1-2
TGTGCCAGTAGTCCCCGGACAGGGGACTATGGCTACACCTTC
CASSPRTGDYGYTF
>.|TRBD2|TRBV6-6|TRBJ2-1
TGTGCCAGCAGTTACGGGGGGGAGGCAGGTGAGCAGTTCTTC
CASSYGGEAGEQFF
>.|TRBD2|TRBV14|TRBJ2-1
TGTGCCAGCAGCCAAGATCCTAGCGGGACCTACAATGAGCAGTTCTTC
CASSQDPSGTYNEQFF
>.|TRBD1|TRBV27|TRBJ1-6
TGTGCCAGCAGTTTATCGGGACAGCTTAATTCACCCCTCCACTTT
CASSLSGQLNSPLHF
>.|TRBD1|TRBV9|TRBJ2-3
TGTGCCAGCAGGCGGGACAGGGACACAGATACGCAGTATTTT
CASRRDRDTDTQYF
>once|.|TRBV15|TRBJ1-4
TGTGCCACCAGCAGAGTTGGCGGGACGGGGAATGAAAAACTGTTTTTT
CATSRVGGTGNEKLFF
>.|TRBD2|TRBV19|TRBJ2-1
TGTGCCAGTAGTATAAGAGGCGGGGGGGCCGCAGTTGGGCAGTTCTTC
CASSIRGGGAAVGQFF
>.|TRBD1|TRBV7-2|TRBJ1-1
TGTGCCAGCAGCTTAGACTTAGGGGGCGGAAGGACTGAAGCTTTCTTT
CASSLDLGGGRTEAFF
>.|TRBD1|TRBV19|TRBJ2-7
TGTGCCGCAGAAAGGGACAGGGCCTACGAGCAGTACTTC
CAAERDRAYEQYF
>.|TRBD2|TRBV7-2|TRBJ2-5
TGTGCCAGCAGCTTAGCCGGGGGGGCCGGAAAGACCCAGTACTTC
CASSLAGGAGKTQYF
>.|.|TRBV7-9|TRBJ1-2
TGTGCCAGCAGAACTAGTTATGGCTACACCTTC
CASRTSYGYTF
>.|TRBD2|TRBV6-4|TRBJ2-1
TGTGCCAGCAGTAAAAGCGGGGACTACAATGAGCAGTTCTTC
CASSKSGDYNEQFF
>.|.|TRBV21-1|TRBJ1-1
TGTGCCAGCAGCAAAGCAGGACAGGGAAGGACTGAAGCTTTCTTT
CASSKAGQGRTEAFF
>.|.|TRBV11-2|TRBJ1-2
TGTGCCAGCAGCTTGTCGGGATTAAGGTGGAGTAACTATGGCTACACCTTC
CASSLSGLRWSNYGYTF
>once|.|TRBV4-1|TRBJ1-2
TGCGCCAGCAGCCAGGGGGCGAGAGTCTATGGCTACACCTTC
CASSQGARVYGYTF
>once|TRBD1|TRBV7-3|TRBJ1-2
TGTGCCAGCAGCCCAGGGACAGGGCTAAACTATGGCTACACCTTC
CASSPGTGLNYGYTF
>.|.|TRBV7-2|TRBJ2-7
TGTGCCAGCAGCTTAGCTCCAGGTCCCCTCTCCTACGAGCAGTACTTC
CASSLAPGPLSYEQYF
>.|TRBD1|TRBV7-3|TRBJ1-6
TGTGCCAGCAGCTTAAGGGGACAGGGGGGTTCACCCCTCCACTTT
CASSLRGQGGSPLHF
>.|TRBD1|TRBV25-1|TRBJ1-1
TGTGCCAGCAGAGCAACAGGGGGCGGGGTTCCAGCTTTCTTT
CASRATGGGVPAFF
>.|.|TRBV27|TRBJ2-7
TGTGCCAGCAGTTTAGGGGGCAGGGGAGGGAACGAGCAGTACTTC
CASSLGGRGGNEQYF
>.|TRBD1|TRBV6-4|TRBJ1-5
TGTGCCAGCAGTGACTCCCGGGACAGGGTTGGGAATCAGCCCCAGCATTTT
CASSDSRDRVGNQPQHF
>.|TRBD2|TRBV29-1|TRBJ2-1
TGCAGCGCCACTAGCGGGAGGATCGATGAGCAGTTCTTC
CSATSGRIDEQFF
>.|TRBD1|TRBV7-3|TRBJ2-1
TGTGCCAGCAGCTTAGGAACAGGGGACAATGAGCAGTTCTTC
CASSLGTGDNEQFF